This T cell receptor (beta chain) was identified during a study of neoadjuvant nivolumab and ipilimumab in lung cancer. CDR1 and CDR2 from the germline V gene are LGHNA and YSLEER. V was pared by 2 bases and J by 3 bases, with 13 bases between. The CDR3 spans 16 residues. Assay: immunoSEQ multiplex PCR; the TCRdb copy retains only in-frame clones and omits some. The sample contains about 20,000 clones, around 77% of which appear only once. This sequence joins TRBV4-3 and TRBJ2-2, with D possibly being TRBD2 (6 bases). This receptor was obtained from an adult with non-small cell lung cancer. The material sequenced was tumor tissue, taken after neoadjuvant nivolumab, alone or with ipilimumab, at or shortly before surgery. The DNA for the CDR3 is TGCGCCAGCAGCCAACGGAGCGGGCCTCACACCGGGGAGCTGTTTTTT. This encodes CASSQRSGPHTGELFF.